Reported below is one T cell receptor (beta chain). Its specific antigen is unknown. Nothing much larger sits one base from this clone, and base qualities are not available. At diagnosis, peripheral blood, uninvolved tumor-adjacent lung and tumor were collected and stored as a combination of fresh-frozen and FFPE material. For TCR repertoire profiling, the blood samples were analyzed as peripheral blood mononuclear cells. This specimen belongs to a study of T cells in localized non-small cell lung cancer (dated by TCRdb to the early 2020s). With regard to the full study: Comparing tumors with uninvolved tumor-adjacent lungs, the study looked at the T cell repertoires of 236 patients with early-stage NSCLC. NSCLC patients had a mean age of roughly 69 years, and more than 120 were male and 107 female. The cohort consisted of approximately 220 treatment-naive NSCLC patients whose localized lung tumors had been resected.

The investigation overall reported the following: A median of about 50 of the top 100 tumor clones turned up in the paired uninvolved adjacent lung, and fewer than 35 of those clones also ranked among the top 100 of that same adjacent lung. Longer overall survival was associated with higher T cell density in blood, whereas shorter survival was associated with higher clonality in adjacent lung. Uninvolved tumor-adjacent lung showed the highest T cell clonality, higher than tumor, which suggests more focused antigenic responses in the adjacent lung. Because multi-region tumor sequencing was not done, intratumor heterogeneity could not be ruled out. Because the study design was exploratory, TCR variables were selected using unadjusted p-values without false-discovery rate correction.

Germline trimming: 5 bases from V, 8 bases from J; junction bases outside gene matches: 11. The CDR3 runs 14 amino acids, cysteine and phenylalanine included. Only the CDR3 part of the read is kept: 42 bases, read in frame from the first base. Based on the germline V gene, the CDR1 and CDR2 sequences are SGHTA and FQGTGA. TCR beta CDR3 regions were sequenced from DNA using the immunoSEQ Assay. Regarding the original processing steps: T cell density was computed as TCR beta template counts normalized to usable DNA estimated by amplifying housekeeping genes. Using the preseqR package, richness was estimated by extrapolating to 120,000 templates for tissue samples and 400,000 templates for PBMC samples. Clonality was calculated as one minus Pielou's evenness. Tissue-enriched TCRs were identified through differential abundance testing performed on productive amino-acid clonotypes, with a minimum total count of 5 and an alpha of 0.1. The Jaccard Index and the Morisita Overlap Index were used to quantify repertoire overlap between compartments. TCR beta CDR3s were clustered by GLIPH together with public tetramer-defined viral CDR3s, and at least three viral sequences plus V-gene enrichment were required for viral motifs. The table comes from immuneACCESS by way of TCRdb, which keeps in-frame sequences with V and J called. Part of the clones is missing from these tables; in studies checked, under half for an unresolved V gene and the rest for unknown reasons. That table supplies the V and J calls and clone size; D and trimming were determined from the DNA. The sample table contains 48,000 or so clones; only one count was recorded for 77% of them. 17% of the sample is in the top ten clones.

This clonotype was sampled from a man between 35 and 75 years old with stage I squamous cell lung carcinoma. The rearrangement combines TRBV7-3 with TRBJ1-2; 7 bases in the junction line up with TRBD1. The material was peripheral blood, obtained before any cancer treatment. The CDR3 region has the sequence CASSQNTGASGYTF. In nucleotides, the sequence is TGTGCCAGCAGCCAAAACACAGGGGCGAGCGGCTACACCTTC.